This TCR beta chain was recovered during a study of post-analysis software for immune sequencing data. Study at large: The disease courses spanned relapsing-remitting, secondary progressive and progressive-relapsing forms of multiple sclerosis. Study findings and constraints: Four to six TRBV segments (TRBV5-6, TRBV5-1 and TRBV20-1 among them) occurred more frequently in patients than in controls. F measure showed strong co-clustering of same-batch samples. The normalized Chao1 diversity of multiple sclerosis patients was significantly lower than that of controls.

The sample holds a few counts of this clonotype. Its antigen is currently unknown. cDNA libraries for TCR beta contained unique molecular identifiers. TCRdb reprocessed the PCR reads with MiXCR, giving one entry per CDR3 protein. The sample comprises around 770,000 distinct CDR3 sequences, roughly 50% of which are singletons, and 4.9% rests with the top ten. This CDR3 has 14 residues. Trimming removed 6 bases from V and 0 bases from J; junction bases left unmatched: 5. The germline V gene has CDR1 DFQATT and CDR2 SNEGSKA (reference sequence). Sequencing was carried out using blood. This receptor was obtained from a girl aged 5-17 years with multiple sclerosis. The genes are TRBV20-1 and TRBJ2-7; 10 bases are shared with TRBD1. The CDR3 nucleotides read TGCAGTGCACGGACAGGGGGACTCTCCTACGAGCAGTACTTC. This sequence encodes CSARTGGLSYEQYF.